These 30 T cell receptor beta chains were sequenced from one sample in a study of blood T cell repertoires in COVID-19 (dated by TCRdb to about 2020). Receptor libraries were prepared by the immunoSEQ multiplex PCR assay. The table was pulled from immuneACCESS by TCRdb, which kept in-frame rearrangements only. Such tables lose some clones; where checked, under half of the loss comes from unresolved V genes, and the rest has no known cause. This sample lists under 200,000 clones; around 81% were detected once. The top ten clonotypes cover approximately 11% of the sample. Sequenced input: peripheral blood. These receptors were collected from a man between 70 and 80 years old with active or convalescent COVID-19.

This chain uses TRBV19 with TRBJ2-7; 7 bases fit TRBD1. The CDR3 loop spans 14 amino acids. V lost 7 bases, J lost 0 bases, and 6 bases stayed unmatched. CDR1 is LNHDA and CDR2 is SQIVND in the germline V gene (reference sequence). Here the CDR3 DNA reads TGTGCCAGTACCTCTGGGGACAGCTCCTACGAGCAGTACTTC. This translates into CASTSGDSSYEQYF.

The chain is built from TRBV5-1 and TRBJ2-1, with 7 bases lining up with TRBD1. CDR1 is SGHRS and CDR2 is YFSETQ in the germline V gene. The CDR3 covers 14 residues. After removal of 5 bases from V and 1 base from J, the junction contained 3 bases not matched to a gene. The CDR3 region has the DNA TGCGCCAGCAGTCCGGGACAGTCCTACAATGAGCAGTTCTTC. This translates into CASSPGQSYNEQFF.

The chain recombines TRBV6-5 with TRBJ1-1, with a possible D match to TRBD1 (6 bases). Germline CDR1 is MNHEY and CDR2 is SVGAGI. Trimming removed 6 bases at V and 0 bases at J, with 8 bases between. The CDR3 length is 13 residues. This CDR3 reads CASRGHMNTEAFF. DNA of the CDR3: TGTGCCAGCAGGGGACACATGAACACTGAAGCTTTCTTT.

This chain links TRBV19 with TRBJ1-5; TRBD1 matches at 9 bases. The CDR3 runs 17 residues. V was pared by 0 bases and J by 6 bases, with 9 bases of the junction left unmatched. CDR1 and CDR2 from the germline V gene are LNHDA and SQIVND (reference sequence). CDR3 residues: CASSIDLWGQGSQPQHF. The CDR3 nucleotides read TGTGCCAGTAGTATAGATCTGTGGGGACAGGGCAGTCAGCCCCAGCATTTT.

There are many counts of this clone. The chain links TRBV19 to TRBJ2-3; 7 nucleotides align to TRBD2. There are 16 residues in the CDR3. The J segment lost 3 bases and the V segment lost 5 bases, leaving 11 bases of the junction unmatched. Germline V gene sequence: CDR1 LNHDA, CDR2 SQIVND (reference sequence). The CDR3 sequence is CASSSGLWEGTDTQYF. The CDR3, as DNA: TGTGCCAGTAGTTCCGGTCTGTGGGAGGGTACAGATACGCAGTATTTT.

The rearrangement joins TRBV18 to TRBJ1-1; the D gene is possibly TRBD1 (5 bases). Germline assignment: CDR1 KGHSH and CDR2 LQKENI. V lost 0 bases, J lost 4 bases, and 9 bases lay in between. The length of the CDR3 is 14 residues. CDR3 residues: CASSPPSRGTEAFF. The CDR3 region has the DNA TGTGCCAGCTCACCACCCTCTAGGGGCACTGAAGCTTTCTTT.

V gene TRBV5-1 combines with J gene TRBJ2-1; a weak D match, TRBD1 (5 bases). Trimming took off 2 bases at V and 3 bases at J, with 15 bases between the two ends. CDR1 and CDR2 from the germline V gene are SGHRS and YFSETQ. The CDR3 runs to 16 residues. The CDR3 loop reads CASSFGRGQIYNEQFF. The CDR3 DNA follows: TGCGCCAGCAGCTTTGGTCGTGGACAAATCTACAATGAGCAGTTCTTC.

The rearrangement links TRBV2 to TRBJ2-1; 9 bases map to TRBD2. Per germline, CDR1 SNHLY and CDR2 FYNNEI. The V and J ends lost 10 bases and 6 bases, in that order; junction bases with no gene match: 10. The CDR3 runs to 14 residues. The CDR3 protein is CATSRREGSNEQFF. The CDR3 DNA is TGTGCCACCTCCCGGCGGGAGGGGAGCAATGAGCAGTTCTTC.

The rearrangement joins TRBV6-2 or TRBV6-3 to TRBJ1-1; D may be TRBD1 (6 bases). V was clipped by 6 bases and J by 1 base, with 15 bases between them. The CDR3 spans 15 residues. Germline CDR1 is MNHEY and CDR2 is SVGEGT. The CDR3 protein is CASSPLGTRNTEAFF. The CDR3 DNA reads TGTGCCAGCAGCCCCCTAGGGACACGGAACACTGAAGCTTTCTTT.

This chain joins TRBV4-1 and TRBJ2-7; a weak D match, TRBD1 (6 bases). V lost 0 bases and J lost 4, with 13 bases in between. CDR1 MGHRA and CDR2 YSYEKL come from the germline V gene. The CDR3 is 15 residues long. The CDR3 sequence is CASSQEGDTVYEQYF. Here the CDR3 DNA reads TGCGCCAGCAGCCAAGAGGGGGACACCGTTTACGAGCAGTACTTC.

This rearrangement joins TRBV6-5 to TRBJ2-5; a possible D gene is TRBD1 (5 bases). Germline V gives CDR1 MNHEY, CDR2 SVGAGI. Trimming shortened V by 2 bases and J by 10 bases, and 23 bases separated the two germline ends. The CDR3 is made up of 16 amino acids. This CDR3 is CASSYEAPGNPSVQYF. As DNA, the CDR3 is TGTGCCAGCAGTTACGAAGCTCCAGGGAACCCAAGTGTCCAGTACTTC.

This clone has a count of ten or more. The genes are TRBV27 and TRBJ2-7, with 9 bases identical to TRBD1. Trimming took 6 bases from V and 3 from J; bases not matched to a gene: 12. The CDR3 has 16 amino acids. Germline CDR1 is MNHEY and CDR2 is SMNVEV (reference sequence). The CDR3 loop is CASRQGRDRVLYEQYF. In DNA, the CDR3 is TGTGCCAGCAGGCAGGGGCGGGACAGGGTGCTCTACGAGCAGTACTTC.

The J gene is TRBJ1-1, the V gene TRBV5-8, with 9 bases identical to TRBD1. Looked up from germline, CDR1 is SGHTS and CDR2 is YDEGEE. This CDR3 has 16 amino acids. Trimming took 4 bases from V and 0 from J; bases not matched to a gene: 7. CDR3 loop: CASSPRQGVMNTEAFF. As DNA, the CDR3 is TGTGCCAGCAGCCCTCGACAGGGGGTCATGAACACTGAAGCTTTCTTT.

J is TRBJ1-1 and V is TRBV28; possible D gene TRBD1, 6 bases. Deletions cut 6 bases from V and 0 bases from J, with 17 bases between. Germline CDR1 reads MDHEN; CDR2 reads SYDVKM. There are 16 residues in the CDR3. CDR3 loop: CASSLGGGRLNTEAFF. The CDR3 DNA reads as TGTGCCAGCAGCCTGGGGGGGGGCCGCTTGAACACTGAAGCTTTCTTT. The full variable domain, completed using reference TRBV28 and TRBJ1-1, is DVKVTQSSRYLVKRTGEKVFLECVQDMDHENMFWYRQDPGLGLRLIYFSYDVKMKEKGDIPEGYSVSREKKERFSLILESASTNQTSMYLCASSLGGGRLNTEAFFGQGTRLTVV.

The rearrangement uses TRBV7-2 and TRBJ2-3; D unresolved. The germline V gene has CDR1 SGHTA and CDR2 FQGNSA. There are 14 residues in the CDR3. V was pared by 2 bases and J by 3 bases, with 9 bases between. CDR3: CASSLWRKTDTQYF. In DNA, the CDR3 is TGTGCCAGCAGCTTATGGCGGAAGACAGATACGCAGTATTTT.

This clone was recorded once. V usage is TRBV6-5 and J usage is TRBJ1-6; TRBD1 aligns across 9 bases. Per the germline V gene, CDR1 is MNHEY and CDR2 is SVGAGI. The CDR3 extends over 15 amino acids. Trimming at V came to 5 bases and at J to 10 bases, leaving 9 bases not matched to a gene. The CDR3, as DNA: TGTGCCAGCAGTCCTGGTGGGACAGGGTACTCACCCCTCCACTTT. Its protein product is CASSPGGTGYSPLHF.

This clone was detected only once. The genes are TRBV4-3 and TRBJ2-3, with 9 bases that match TRBD1. Germline-derived CDR1 and CDR2 are LGHNA and YSLEER. The CDR3 extends over 17 amino acids. V trimming: 0 bases; J trimming: 6 bases; junction bases outside the gene matches: 10. The CDR3, as DNA: TGCGCCAGCAGCCAAGAAGGGGGACAGGGTCTTGAGGATACGCAGTATTTT. Amino acids: CASSQEGGQGLEDTQYF.

The chain couples TRBV19 to TRBJ1-4, with 8 positions matching TRBD1. Germline V gene lookup returns CDR1 LNHDA and CDR2 SQIVND (reference sequence). V was clipped by 6 bases and J by 7 bases; unmatched bases: 10. The CDR3 spans 15 residues. The CDR3 region is CASRDRGIGLEKLFF. In nucleotides, the CDR3 is TGTGCCAGTAGAGACAGGGGCATCGGCCTTGAAAAACTGTTTTTT. Variable domain in full (rest from reference TRBV19 and TRBJ1-4): DGGITQSPKYLFRKEGQNVTLSCEQNLNHDAMYWYRQDPGQGLRLIYYSQIVNDFQKGDIAEGYSVSREKKESFPLTVTSAQKNPTAFYLCASRDRGIGLEKLFFGSGTQLSVL.

This clone showed up just once. The V and J genes are TRBV7-8 and TRBJ2-4; 10 nucleotides align to TRBD1. This CDR3 contains 16 residues. Unmatched junction bases numbered 5, after V lost 6 bases and J lost 0 bases. CDR1 SGHVS and CDR2 FQNEAQ come from the germline V gene. The CDR3 coding sequence is TGTGCCAGCAGTCGGACAGGGGGTCTAGCCAAAAACATTCAGTACTTC. It specifies CASSRTGGLAKNIQYF.

The chain joins TRBV6-2 or TRBV6-3 to TRBJ1-5; D may be TRBD1 (6 bases). This CDR3 has 17 residues. The V gene's germline CDR1 is MNHEY and CDR2 SVGEGT. V was clipped by 6 bases and J by 0 bases, with 18 bases between them. CDR3 region: CASSPTSGQFSNQPQHF. CDR3 nucleotides: TGTGCCAGCAGCCCAACGTCCGGACAGTTTAGCAATCAGCCCCAGCATTTT.

The chain has TRBV14 and TRBJ1-2, with 9 bases that match TRBD1. J lost 7 bases, V lost 0 bases, and 9 bases had no gene match. The CDR3 sequence is 16 residues long. CDR1 and CDR2 (germline): SGHDN, FVKESK. The CDR3 is CASSQEIWGQGGGYTF. CDR3 sequence (DNA): TGTGCCAGCAGCCAAGAAATCTGGGGACAGGGAGGTGGCTACACCTTC. The full variable domain, rest sourced from reference TRBV14 and TRBJ1-2, is EAGVTQFPSHSVIEKGQTVTLRCDPISGHDNLYWYRRVMGKEIKFLLHFVKESKQDESGMPNNRFLAERTGGTYSTLKVQPAELEDSGVYFCASSQEIWGQGGGYTFGSGTRLTVV.

This chain connects TRBV2 to TRBJ1-4; unclear D gene. V lost 3 bases, J lost 7 bases, and 6 bases lay in between. This CDR3 is built from 12 residues. CDR1 and CDR2 (germline): SNHLY, FYNNEI. This CDR3 reads CASSERVEKLFF. The CDR3 nucleotides read TGTGCCAGCAGTGAGAGGGTTGAAAAACTGTTTTTT.

Here the CDR3 DNA reads TGTGCCAGCAGGCGGGCAGGCGCCTCTGGAAACACCATATATTTT. As protein: CASRRAGASGNTIYF. The chain carries TRBV7-9 and TRBJ1-3; unclear D gene. There are 15 residues in the CDR3. The germline CDR1 and CDR2 sequences are SEHNR and FQNEAQ (reference sequence). The V end was cut by 6 bases, the J end by 0 bases, with 12 bases between.

This clone is a singleton in its sample. The chain links TRBV5-1 to TRBJ2-2, with D perhaps TRBD1 (5 bases). Germline V gene lookup returns CDR1 SGHRS and CDR2 YFSETQ. The CDR3 extends over 15 amino acids. With 0 bases removed from V and 4 bases from J, the gap between germline ends came to 10 bases. The CDR3 reads CASSLVGQGTGELFF. CDR3 sequence (DNA): TGCGCCAGCAGCTTGGTGGGCCAGGGCACCGGGGAGCTGTTTTTT.

The rearrangement links TRBV19 to TRBJ2-7; 9 bases are a match to TRBD1. The germline gives CDR1 LNHDA, CDR2 SQIVND (reference sequence). There are 16 residues in the CDR3. The trim removed 4 bases at V and 4 bases at J, leaving 11 bases unmatched. CDR3 protein: CASSRRTGTGTYEQYF. Here the CDR3 DNA reads TGTGCCAGTAGTAGAAGAACCGGGACAGGGACTTACGAGCAGTACTTC.

The chain combines TRBV6-2 or TRBV6-3 with TRBJ1-5; D unclear. Germline CDR1 reads MNHEY; CDR2 reads SVGEGT. CDR3 length equals 13 residues. V lost 4 bases to trimming and J lost 6 bases, with 10 bases between them. The CDR3 is CASSLESIQPQHF. DNA for the CDR3: TGTGCCAGCAGTTTAGAATCCATTCAGCCCCAGCATTTT.

The rearrangement joins TRBV2 to TRBJ1-1, with D tentatively TRBD1 (6 bases). This CDR3 region has 13 residues. V was cut by 5 bases and J by 5 bases, with 12 bases left in between. The germline V gene encodes CDR1 SNHLY and CDR2 FYNNEI. The CDR3 DNA is TGTGCCAGCAGTACCGACAGGTTGACTGAAGCTTTCTTT. Residues: CASSTDRLTEAFF.

V usage is TRBV6-2 or TRBV6-3 and J usage is TRBJ2-7, with D perhaps matching TRBD2 (6 bases). This CDR3 has 16 residues. V was pared by 2 bases and J by 4 bases, with 18 bases between. Germline CDR1 is MNHEY and CDR2 is SVGEGT. The CDR3 loop is CASSYGPVEGRYEQYF. CDR3 coding DNA: TGTGCCAGCAGTTACGGGCCGGTGGAGGGCCGTTACGAGCAGTACTTC.

This chain uses TRBV6-2 or TRBV6-3 with TRBJ1-1; 7 bases agree with TRBD1. The CDR3 loop spans 14 amino acids. With 6 bases clipped from V and 3 bases from J, the junction kept 7 bases outside the gene matches. The germline V gene has CDR1 MNHEY and CDR2 SVGEGT. The chain's CDR3 is CASSSDRPYTEAFF. The DNA for the CDR3 is TGTGCCAGCAGCTCGGACAGGCCTTACACTGAAGCTTTCTTT.

The genes are TRBV9 and TRBJ1-4; D possibly corresponds to TRBD1 (6 bases). The CDR3 consists of 16 residues. CDR1 and CDR2 from the germline V gene are SGDLS and YYNGEE. The germline V and J ends were trimmed by 4 bases and 5 bases, with 18 bases remaining between them. The CDR3 protein is CASSSKTGLTNEKLFF. As DNA, the CDR3 is TGTGCCAGCAGCTCAAAAACAGGGCTTACAAATGAAAAACTGTTTTTT.